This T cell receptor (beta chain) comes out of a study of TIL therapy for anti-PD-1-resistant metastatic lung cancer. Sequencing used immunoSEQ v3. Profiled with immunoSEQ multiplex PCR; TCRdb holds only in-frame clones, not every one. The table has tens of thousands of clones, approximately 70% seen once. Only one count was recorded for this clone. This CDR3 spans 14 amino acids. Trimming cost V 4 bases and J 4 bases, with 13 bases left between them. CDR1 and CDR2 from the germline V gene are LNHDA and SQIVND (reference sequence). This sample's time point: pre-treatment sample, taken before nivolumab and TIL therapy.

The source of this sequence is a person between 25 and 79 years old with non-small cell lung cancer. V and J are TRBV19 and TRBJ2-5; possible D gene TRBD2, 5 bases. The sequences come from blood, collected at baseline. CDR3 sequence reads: CASSKELVSETQYF. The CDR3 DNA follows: TGTGCCAGTAGTAAAGAACTAGTATCAGAGACCCAGTACTTC.